The present entry profiles one T cell receptor (beta chain) with its context. The record originates from a study of blood T cell repertoires in COVID-19. Across the study: Sources were T cells, B-cell-depleted T cells, or PBMCs; the material itself was cDNA or gDNA.

Original data processing: Reference gene primer amplification gave nucleated cell count estimates. Sequencing used immunoSEQ multiplex PCR; TCRdb keeps in-frame clones, though not all of them. V, J and clone size reflect that table, while D and trimming were determined from the DNA. The sample includes about 120,000 clones, roughly 79% of them seen just once. This CDR3 spans 12 amino acids. Looked up from germline, CDR1 is LNHDA and CDR2 is SQIVND (reference sequence). The ends were cut back, 9 bases at V and 5 bases at J, with 14 bases in the middle. The sequenced sample was peripheral blood. This TCR was sampled from a man between 65 and 80 years old with acute or convalescent COVID-19. The chain is built from TRBV19 and TRBJ2-7; D unresolved. The chain's CDR3 is CASSRIRDEQYF. The CDR3 bases are TGTGCCAGCTCCCGAATTCGGGACGAGCAGTACTTC.